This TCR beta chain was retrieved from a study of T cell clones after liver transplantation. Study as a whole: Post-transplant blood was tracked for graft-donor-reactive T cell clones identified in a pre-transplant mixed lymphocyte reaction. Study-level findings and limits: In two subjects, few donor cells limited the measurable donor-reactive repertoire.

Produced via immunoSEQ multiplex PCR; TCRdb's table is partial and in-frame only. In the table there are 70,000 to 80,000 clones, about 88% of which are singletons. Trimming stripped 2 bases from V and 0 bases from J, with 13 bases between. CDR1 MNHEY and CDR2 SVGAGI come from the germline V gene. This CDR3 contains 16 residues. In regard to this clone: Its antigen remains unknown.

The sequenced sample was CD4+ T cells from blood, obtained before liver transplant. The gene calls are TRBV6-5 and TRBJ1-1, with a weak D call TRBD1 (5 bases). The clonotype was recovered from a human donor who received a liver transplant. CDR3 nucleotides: TGTGCCAGCAGTTACGCACCGGGGGGGGTGAACACTGAAGCTTTCTTT. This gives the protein CASSYAPGGVNTEAFF.